This record looks at one T cell receptor (beta chain) sequence and its context. Its antigen is as yet unknown. Other DNA sequences within the sample encode an identical CDR3. The length of the CDR3 is 16 residues. Trimming took 3 bases from V and 8 from J, leaving 23 bases between them. Germline assignment: CDR1 SGDLS and CDR2 YYNGEE. This specimen belongs to a study of T cells in localized non-small cell lung cancer. Findings and caveats of the study: There were a median around 53 of the top 100 tumor clones appearing in adjacent lung. Because only a single region of the tumor was sequenced, heterogeneity remains possible.

Using immunoSEQ multiplex PCR, the repertoire was profiled, and TCRdb retains in-frame clones only, with some absent. The sample includes roughly 48,000 clones, less than 85% of them seen just once. This receptor was obtained from a woman aged 35-75 years with stage II lung adenocarcinoma. This specimen consisted of PBMCs, obtained before any cancer treatment. V and J are TRBV9 and TRBJ1-2; D might be TRBD1 (6 bases). The CDR3 loop reads CASSATQGIPLQGYTF. CDR3 coding DNA: TGTGCCAGCAGCGCTACCCAGGGGATCCCCCTCCAAGGCTACACCTTC. The whole variable domain, remainder taken from reference TRBV9 and TRBJ1-2, is DSGVTQTPKHLITATGQRVTLRCSPRSGDLSVYWYQQSLDQGLQFLIQYYNGEERAKGNILERFSAQQFPDLHSELNLSSLELGDSALYFCASSATQGIPLQGYTFGSGTRLTVV.